This is a list of T cell receptor beta chains from one sample in a study of T cells in Graves' hyperthyroidism and ophthalmopathy. TCRdb re-called the multiplex PCR reads with MiXCR, one entry per CDR3 protein. The sample consists of under 400,000 distinct CDR3 sequences, about 15% of them appearing once. Source material: blood. These receptor sequences come from a woman aged 18-29 years with Graves' hyperthyroidism that later progressed to Graves' ophthalmopathy. Each CDR3 is given with its conserved first and last residue. A D gene is named only where the DNA matches it firmly. Size is omitted from some rows. Given values are once, few, many or a class for expanded clones.

-,TRBJ2-7,many,TRBV7-2,TGTGCCAGCAGCCCGGCCGACAGTCTGGAAGGGCAGTACTTC,CASSPADSLEGQYF
TRBD1,TRBJ2-6,many,TRBV7-9,TGTGCCAGCAGCTCAACCAGGGGGCCTGGGGCCAACGTCCTGACTTTC,CASSSTRGPGANVLTF
TRBD2,TRBJ2-3,few,TRBV6-2/TRBV6-3,TGTGCCAGCAGGACCACGCGACTAGCGGGGACTAGCACAGATACGCAGTATTTT,CASRTTRLAGTSTDTQYF
TRBD2,TRBJ2-7,-,TRBV7-2,TGTGCCAGCAGCTTAGCGCCGACTAGCGGTTACGAGCGGTACTTC,CASSLAPTSGYERYF
TRBD1,TRBJ1-2,few,TRBV4-3,TGCGCCAGCAGCCATGAAGACAGGGGGAGACCTAACTATGGCTACACCTTC,CASSHEDRGRPNYGYTF
TRBD2,TRBJ2-3,few,TRBV6-1,TGTGCCAGCAATACCAGGGGACTAGCGGGATTTACTGTAGATACGCAGTATTTT,CASNTRGLAGFTVDTQYF
-,TRBJ2-5,many,TRBV6-1,TGTGCCAGCAGTTACCTGGGACGTCAAGAGACCCAGTACTTC,CASSYLGRQETQYF
TRBD2,TRBJ2-1,many,TRBV27,TGTGCCAGCAGTTTCACTCGCCATCTATCGAGGAGCGGGAGTCTAATAGGGCAGTTCTTC,CASSFTRHLSRSGSLIGQFF
TRBD1,TRBJ1-2,many,TRBV20-1,TGCAGTGCTAGTCCGACCAGGGGGAATGGCTACACCTTC,CSASPTRGNGYTF
TRBD1,TRBJ1-2,-,TRBV28,TGTGCCAGCAGACTCCGGGACAGCGACTATGGCTACACCTTC,CASRLRDSDYGYTF
-,TRBJ2-5,many,TRBV28,TGTGCCAGCAGTTGGGGGCGGAGGGACTCACTGGAGACCCAGTACTTC,CASSWGRRDSLETQYF
-,TRBJ2-7,many,TRBV2,TGTGCCAGCACCCGGACAGTCTACGAGCAGTACTTC,CASTRTVYEQYF
TRBD1,TRBJ2-2,-,TRBV7-9,TGTGCCAGCACCTTCCGGACAGGGGTATTTGAAGGGGAGCTGTTTTTT,CASTFRTGVFEGELFF
TRBD2,TRBJ2-1,many,TRBV28,TGTGCCAGCAGTTTATTTCTAGAGCGCGGAGCGGGACTCTACAATGAGCAGTTCTTC,CASSLFLERGAGLYNEQFF
-,TRBJ2-5,many,TRBV12-3/TRBV12-4,TGTGCCAGCAGCTCAGGGGATACGACCCAGTACTTC,CASSSGDTTQYF
-,TRBJ1-4,many,TRBV7-2,TGTGCCAGCAGCTTAGCCTGGGACCGAAATGAAAAACTGTTTTTT,CASSLAWDRNEKLFF
-,TRBJ2-1,few,TRBV20-1,TGCAGTGCTAGGCGGCGTGGCAATGAGCAGTTCTTC,CSARRRGNEQFF
-,TRBJ2-3,many,TRBV11-2,TGTGCCAGCAGCGCGAATGAGGGAGATACGCAGTATTTT,CASSANEGDTQYF
-,TRBJ1-2,many,TRBV2,TGTGCCAGCAGTGAGTCCGGGCCGAACTATGGCTACACCTTC,CASSESGPNYGYTF
TRBD1,TRBJ2-2,-,TRBV7-7,TGTGCTAACAGCCCCGGGACAGGGAGATCCGGGGAGCTGTTTTTT,CANSPGTGRSGELFF
-,TRBJ2-7,-,TRBV29-1,TGCAGCGTCGTCCGGGATTCTTTCTACGAGCAGTACTTC,CSVVRDSFYEQYF
TRBD2,TRBJ2-7,many,TRBV29-1,TGCAGCGTTGAACTAGCGGGAGTCTACGAGCAGTACTTC,CSVELAGVYEQYF
-,TRBJ2-1,few,TRBV6-5,TGTGCCAGCAGTTACGGGGCGGCCCACAATGAGCAGTTCTTC,CASSYGAAHNEQFF
-,TRBJ1-6,many,TRBV30,TGTGCCTGGAGTGTACACAGCTCCTATAATTCACCCCTCCACTTT,CAWSVHSSYNSPLHF
TRBD2,TRBJ2-1,-,TRBV4-1,TGCGCCAGCAGCGCGGGAGTTACTACCTACAATGAGCAGTTCTTC,CASSAGVTTYNEQFF
-,TRBJ2-7,many,TRBV12-3/TRBV12-4,TGTGCCAGCAGTCCCCGGCTCAGCGGTAACGAGCAGTACTTC,CASSPRLSGNEQYF
TRBD2,TRBJ2-7,-,TRBV5-1,TGCGCCAGCAGAGGGGAACAGGGGCTAGCGGGAGTCCGGTACGAGCAGTACTTC,CASRGEQGLAGVRYEQYF
-,TRBJ1-5,-,TRBV3-2,TGTGCCAGCAGCCAAGATCGGGGGGACGGCAATCAGCCCCAGCATTTT,CASSQDRGDGNQPQHF